The rows below give T cell receptor beta chains drawn from one sample of a study of cytomegalovirus exposure and HLA in healthy donors. Profiled with immunoSEQ multiplex PCR; TCRdb holds only in-frame clones, not every one. Among some 130,000 clones listed, about 80% were seen once. The sequenced material came from PBMCs. The receptors were gathered from a young man in good health and CMV-seronegative. The CDR3 runs from the conserved cysteine through the conserved F or W. A D gene is named only where the DNA matches it firmly. Part of the rows lack a size; the others show once, few, many or a class for expanded clones.

cdr3_aa	cdr3_nt	j_call	d_call	clone_size	v_call
CASSSDRAGQEPLHF	TGTGCCAGCAGCTCTGATAGGGCAGGGCAAGAACCCCTCCACTTT	TRBJ1-6	.	.	TRBV7-2
CASGAVAGQSYEQYF	TGTGCTAGTGGGGCCGTTGCGGGACAGAGCTACGAGCAGTACTTC	TRBJ2-7	.	.	TRBV12-5
CASSAQGAGKLFF	TGTGCCAGTAGTGCCCAGGGGGCTGGGAAACTGTTTTTT	TRBJ1-4	TRBD1	.	TRBV19
CASSLTLRGTGELFF	TGTGCCAGCAGCCTCACACTCCGGGGGACCGGGGAGCTGTTTTTT	TRBJ2-2	.	.	TRBV5-4
CASGGLDVYEQYF	TGTGCCAGCGGCGGGCTAGACGTCTACGAGCAGTACTTC	TRBJ2-7	.	few	TRBV6-1
CAWSARYGGQPQHF	TGTGCCTGGAGTGCCAGATACGGGGGTCAGCCCCAGCATTTT	TRBJ1-5	.	.	TRBV30
CASSSGREENEQFF	TGTGCCAGCAGTTCCGGAAGGGAGGAAAATGAGCAGTTCTTC	TRBJ2-1	.	.	TRBV28
CASHTGGSMGETQYF	TGTGCCAGCCATACGGGCGGGTCGATGGGGGAGACCCAGTACTTC	TRBJ2-5	.	.	TRBV11-2
CASRHAGTGYYEQYF	TGTGCCAGCAGGCATGCCGGGACAGGGTATTACGAGCAGTACTTC	TRBJ2-7	TRBD1	.	TRBV28
CASSSGGLTGELFF	TGTGCCAGCAGCTCCGGAGGACTAACCGGGGAGCTGTTTTTT	TRBJ2-2	.	.	TRBV13
CASSKFVDRATDTQYF	TGTGCCAGTAGTAAGTTCGTGGACAGGGCCACAGATACGCAGTATTTT	TRBJ2-3	TRBD1	.	TRBV19
CASRGTATYEQYF	TGTGCCAGCCGCGGGACAGCTACCTACGAGCAGTACTTC	TRBJ2-7	.	.	TRBV27
CASRPTGISGYTF	TGTGCCAGCAGACCCACAGGGATCTCGGGCTACACCTTC	TRBJ1-2	.	.	TRBV6-5
CASSDSMASGNEQYF	TGTGCCAGCAGTGACTCGATGGCTAGCGGGAACGAGCAGTACTTC	TRBJ2-7	TRBD2	.	TRBV6-4
CASSGQSPEAFF	TGTGCCAGCAGCGGCCAGTCCCCTGAAGCTTTCTTT	TRBJ1-1	.	.	TRBV9
CASSPASTLSYEQYF	TGTGCCAGCAGCCCCGCTAGCACCTTATCCTACGAGCAGTACTTC	TRBJ2-7	.	.	TRBV7-2
CASSVEALAYEQYF	TGTGCCAGCAGCGTAGAGGCTCTAGCCTACGAGCAGTACTTC	TRBJ2-7	.	.	TRBV9
CASSVGGRGTDTQYF	TGTGCCAGCAGTGTTGGGGGCCGGGGCACAGATACGCAGTATTTT	TRBJ2-3	.	.	TRBV28
CASSPGGTEAFF	TGTGCCAGCAGTCCGGGAGGCACTGAAGCTTTCTTT	TRBJ1-1	.	.	TRBV11-3
CASSFGSYGYTF	TGTGCCAGCAGTTTTGGCAGCTATGGCTACACCTTC	TRBJ1-2	.	.	TRBV28
CASSLDTRGEGYTF	TGTGCCAGCTCTCTGGACACACGCGGTGAAGGCTACACCTTC	TRBJ1-2	.	.	TRBV18
CASSQRPGFNTEAFF	TGTGCCAGCAGCCAAAGACCGGGTTTTAACACTGAAGCTTTCTTT	TRBJ1-1	.	.	TRBV5-6
CASSVLDRELKGYTF	TGTGCCAGCAGCGTCCTCGACAGGGAGTTGAAGGGCTACACCTTC	TRBJ1-2	TRBD1	.	TRBV9
CASSPRVAGFSGDTQYF	TGTGCCAGCAGTCCCAGGGTAGCGGGTTTCTCCGGGGATACGCAGTATTTT	TRBJ2-3	TRBD2	.	TRBV7-2
CASSGQSTDTQYF	TGTGCCAGCAGCGGACAGAGCACAGATACGCAGTATTTT	TRBJ2-3	.	.	TRBV27
CASSFLGVTDTQYF	TGTGCCAGCAGCTTCTTAGGGGTAACAGATACGCAGTATTTT	TRBJ2-3	.	.	TRBV7-8
CASSPILGGATEAFF	TGTGCCAGCAGCCCTATTTTGGGGGGGGCCACTGAAGCTTTCTTT	TRBJ1-1	.	.	TRBV7-8
CASIPPVAGNYEQYF	TGTGCCAGCATACCGCCCGTAGCGGGTAACTACGAGCAGTACTTC	TRBJ2-7	TRBD2	.	TRBV6-5
CASSPLTGVVSDEQYF	TGTGCCAGCAGTCCTCTTACGGGTGTGGTCTCGGACGAGCAGTACTTC	TRBJ2-7	.	.	TRBV28
CASSPGYSGDYGYTF	TGTGCCAGCAGCCCCGGGTATAGCGGGGACTATGGCTACACCTTC	TRBJ1-2	.	.	TRBV5-4
CASTDDRGTFRGYTF	TGTGCCAGCACCGATGACAGGGGGACGTTTAGGGGCTACACCTTC	TRBJ1-2	TRBD1	few	TRBV6-1
CASSSPGKTNYGYTF	TGTGCCAGCAGTTCCCCGGGGAAAACTAACTATGGCTACACCTTC	TRBJ1-2	.	.	TRBV6-5
CASTRTSLFSGANVLTF	TGTGCCAGCACCAGGACTAGCCTTTTCTCTGGGGCCAACGTCCTGACTTTC	TRBJ2-6	TRBD2	once	TRBV28
CASSLRTRTYEQYF	TGTGCCAGCAGTCTCCGGACTCGAACCTACGAGCAGTACTTC	TRBJ2-7	.	.	TRBV27
CASSLAASGVSDTQYF	TGTGCCAGCAGCTTAGCGGCTAGCGGGGTATCAGATACGCAGTATTTT	TRBJ2-3	TRBD2	.	TRBV7-2
CASSLVEYSGANVLTF	TGTGCCAGCAGCTTGGTTGAGTACTCTGGGGCCAACGTCCTGACTTTC	TRBJ2-6	.	.	TRBV5-4
CASSSASGSYEQYF	TGTGCCAGCTCGTCGGCTAGCGGGAGCTACGAGCAGTACTTC	TRBJ2-7	TRBD2	.	TRBV18
CASSQEDRTSACNEQFF	TGTGCCAGCAGCCAAGAGGACCGGACTAGCGCATGCAATGAGCAGTTCTTC	TRBJ2-1	TRBD2	.	TRBV4-2
CASNDRGSGTDTQYF	TGTGCCAGTAATGATCGAGGGAGTGGAACAGATACGCAGTATTTT	TRBJ2-3	.	.	TRBV19
CASSMTSTDTQYF	TGTGCCAGTAGTATGACAAGCACAGATACGCAGTATTTT	TRBJ2-3	.	.	TRBV19
CASSLASSYEQYF	TGTGCCAGCAGCTTGGCATCCTCCTACGAGCAGTACTTC	TRBJ2-7	.	.	TRBV7-8
CASSLALGGRLADTQYF	TGTGCCAGCAGCTTAGCGCTTGGCGGGAGGCTGGCAGATACGCAGTATTTT	TRBJ2-3	TRBD2	.	TRBV7-8
CASSLTMVKETQYF	TGTGCCAGCAGCTTAACTATGGTGAAAGAGACCCAGTACTTC	TRBJ2-5	.	.	TRBV11-2
CASRGSRQPQHF	TGTGCCAGCAGAGGCAGCAGGCAGCCCCAGCATTTT	TRBJ1-5	.	.	TRBV6-1
CASRPTSARGTDTQYF	TGTGCCAGCAGACCTACTAGCGCTAGAGGCACAGATACGCAGTATTTT	TRBJ2-3	TRBD2	.	TRBV2
CASSLGGGLDSEQYF	TGTGCCAGCAGCTTAGGGGGGGGCTTGGACTCCGAGCAGTACTTC	TRBJ2-7	.	.	TRBV7-2
CASSLTIRYEQYF	TGCGCCAGCAGCCTTACCATCAGGTACGAGCAGTACTTC	TRBJ2-7	.	few	TRBV4-3
CASSQGTGNEQFF	TGTGCCAGTTCACAGGGGACGGGAAATGAGCAGTTCTTC	TRBJ2-1	TRBD1	few	TRBV19
CASSLVTVNSPLHF	TGTGCCAGCAGCTTAGTCACGGTGAATTCACCCCTCCACTTT	TRBJ1-6	.	.	TRBV7-2
CASNPRGSEDTQYF	TGTGCCAGCAACCCAAGGGGGAGCGAAGATACGCAGTATTTT	TRBJ2-3	.	once	TRBV6-1